Included here is one T cell receptor (beta chain) sequence, with context. This clonotype showed up many times. Its antigen is not yet known. No clone much larger than this one lies a single base away; base qualities are absent. This specimen comes from a study of T cells in Graves' hyperthyroidism and ophthalmopathy (dated by TCRdb to the late 2010s). With respect to the entire study: Peripheral blood was sampled at the time of initial diagnosis, prior to any treatment. To identify distinguishing TCR V-J signatures, a discovery cohort of about 95 patients was used, comprising 40 to 45 with Graves' ophthalmopathy and some 60 with stable Graves' hyperthyroidism. Prospective prediction of ophthalmopathy was tested in an independent validation cohort consisting of some 19 hyperthyroidism patients and approximately 16 patients who later progressed to ophthalmopathy. The 75 to 100 discovery patients were randomly split 7:3 into training and test sets. In addition, the study compared T-cell repertoires in thyroid tissue and in blood from roughly six Graves' hyperthyroidism patients. After blood sampling, hyperthyroidism patients were treated with methimazole at a starting dose of 30 mg daily, and ophthalmopathy patients were treated with high-dose intravenous methylprednisolone. The paper describes TCR Vbeta CDR3 sequencing of roughly 130 peripheral blood samples, made up of 43 ophthalmopathy patients, 70 to 80 hyperthyroidism patients and some 17 progressor patients. Results and caveats for the whole study, not just this receptor: In cross-validation, a model built on a 13 V-J signature told ophthalmopathy apart from stable hyperthyroidism with approximately 90% sensitivity and around 84% specificity, and in testing the same model reached 80%/75%. Most expanded thyroid clonotypes (frequency above 0.001) were also detected in blood, suggesting blood repertoires may reflect thyroid immune responses. Sample size was not statistically predetermined, and blinding of investigators to group allocation was not performed. In validation, progression to ophthalmopathy was predicted by the model with roughly 71% sensitivity and about 72% specificity, a median of around 6.5 months before onset.

The germline ends are 9 bases apart after V is trimmed by 8 bases and J by 5 bases. The CDR1 and CDR2 encoded by the germline V gene (reference sequence) are GTSNPN and SVGIG. The CDR3 numbers 10 residues from cysteine through phenylalanine. The entry retains the CDR3 DNA only, 30 bases that are in frame from base 1. TCR beta CDR3 regions were amplified from RNA transcripts. For the first round of RT-PCR on the TCR CDR3, the HTBI primer set was used together with the Qiagen OneStep RT-PCR kit. A second multiplex PCR round built the libraries, followed by size selection and purification. Sequencing of the libraries was done on an Illumina HiSeq2000 using paired-end 100 bp reads. The authors processed their data as follows. SOAPnuke was used to process the raw data, removing reads that contained adapters or uncalled bases, had a mean Phred below 15, or lacked an exact match to the constant primer or identifier. High-quality paired reads were merged with COPE v1.2.5, and unique nucleotide sequences were defined as clonotypes. MiTCR v1.1 was used to align clonotypes to the IMGT TRBV, TRBD and TRBJ reference segments. The analysis was restricted to V-J combinations with a frequency above 0.0001, which together covered over 99% of the repertoires. The TCS score was defined as F50 (clonal expansion) divided by E x V (chaos), with BLOSUM62-based TCRdist calculated between CDR3 peptides within each V-J. Welch's t-statistics and random forest reduced around 510 V-J features to 13, which were used in a naive Bayes classifier (R e1071). The public reads were reprocessed in TCRdb via fastp at Q25 and MiXCR, keeping in-frame beta chains. Duplicate CDR3 protein sequences are folded into a single record with the most common DNA and genes. These V and J calls rely on TCRdb rather than the paper's analysis. This sample is represented by around 350,000 distinct CDR3 sequences; about 18% of them were singletons. About 3.7% of the sample is held by the ten biggest clonotypes.

A patient counted as having stable Graves' hyperthyroidism if no progression to ophthalmopathy occurred over 18 months of follow-up. Hyperthyroidism patients were newly diagnosed, had a disease duration of under 2 months, and were aged 18 to 65 years. Patients with uncontrolled infections, other autoimmune diseases, pregnancy or lactation were excluded. Diagnoses were based on clinical symptoms, serum thyroxine and TRAb, thyroid ultrasound and orbital computed tomography. PBMCs were isolated from more than 9 ml of fresh peripheral blood by Ficoll-Paque density gradient centrifugation. Total RNA was extracted with Trizol reagent, and quality was checked on an Agilent 2100 Bioanalyzer.

The sample taken for sequencing was blood. The chain is encoded by TRBV30 joined to TRBJ1-2; matching of 5 bases hints at TRBD1 as the D gene. This TCR was recovered from a woman aged 18-29 years with Graves' hyperthyroidism. The CDR3 here reads CAGREYGYTF. The nucleotides are TGTGCCGGCAGGGAGTATGGCTACACCTTC.